This is a list of T cell receptor beta chains from one sample in a study of T cells in Graves' hyperthyroidism and ophthalmopathy. One entry per CDR3 protein, called by TCRdb with MiXCR from the multiplex PCR reads. The profile shows around 380,000 distinct CDR3 sequences, around an eighth of them singletons. Material for sequencing was blood. The origin of the receptors is a man aged 30 to 45 with Graves' hyperthyroidism that later progressed to Graves' ophthalmopathy. CDR3s include the opening cysteine and the closing phenylalanine or tryptophan. Fields, in order: V gene, J gene, D gene, clone size, CDR3 DNA, CDR3 protein. D genes are given only for firm matches. Only part of the rows carry a size: once, few, many, or a class if the clone is expanded.

>TRBV12-3/TRBV12-4|TRBJ2-1|TRBD1|many
TGTGCCAGCAGTCGGACCGGGACAGGGATCGATGAGCAGTTCTTC
CASSRTGTGIDEQFF
>TRBV7-7|TRBJ2-1|NA|NA
TGTGCTAGCAGCTTAGAGCCAGGACCGGGCCCTAAAGAGCAGTTCTTC
CASSLEPGPGPKEQFF
>TRBV7-3|TRBJ2-5|NA|many
TGTGCCAGCAGCTCCCATAAGGAAGAGACCCAGTACTTC
CASSSHKEETQYF
>TRBV7-8|TRBJ2-5|TRBD1|NA
TGTGCCAGCAGTCCCGTAAAAAGGGGACAGCAAGAGACCCAGTACTTC
CASSPVKRGQQETQYF
>TRBV7-9|TRBJ2-2|NA|many
TGTGCCAGCAGGGGAGGCGGCAGGCATAACACCGGGGAGCTGTTTTTT
CASRGGGRHNTGELFF
>TRBV20-1|TRBJ2-7|NA|NA
TGCGAGGTTACGGGGGACAATACCTACGAGCAGTACTTC
CEVTGDNTYEQYF
>TRBV11-2|TRBJ1-6|TRBD1|NA
TGTGCCAGCAGCTTTAGGGACAGCCATAGTTCACCCCTCCACTTT
CASSFRDSHSSPLHF
>TRBV28|TRBJ2-5|NA|many
TGTGCCAGCAGTTTCCTCTACAGAAACCAAGAGACCCAGTACTTC
CASSFLYRNQETQYF
>TRBV6-1|TRBJ2-3|TRBD1|NA
TGTGCCAGCAGTGAGGGACAGACAACAGATACGCAGTATTTT
CASSEGQTTDTQYF
>TRBV5-1|TRBJ1-1|NA|many
TGCGCCAGCAGCTCAGGGACACCCATTCCCACTGAAGCTTTCTTT
CASSSGTPIPTEAFF
>TRBV5-6|TRBJ2-1|NA|many
TGTGCCAGCAGATCCCTCGGTGGGGGGCAGTTCTTC
CASRSLGGGQFF
>TRBV7-9|TRBJ2-1|NA|many
TGTGCCAGCAGCTTAGCGGGGGCCGGGGGCAATGAGCAGTTCTTC
CASSLAGAGGNEQFF
>TRBV28|TRBJ2-5|NA|many
TGTGCCAGCAGTTCCCCTTTACCGGGGGAGGCGGAGACCCAGTACTTC
CASSSPLPGEAETQYF
>TRBV7-3|TRBJ2-6|NA|many
TGTGCCAGCAGCTCGAGAGGTGGTCGCTCTGGGGCCAACGTCCTGACTTTC
CASSSRGGRSGANVLTF
>TRBV7-9|TRBJ1-6|NA|few
TGTGCCAGCAGTCGCTCCAGGGACGGGTCACCCCTCCACTTT
CASSRSRDGSPLHF
>TRBV19|TRBJ2-3|NA|NA
TGTGCCAGTAGTATTCTCGGCGGAGATACGCAGTATTTT
CASSILGGDTQYF
>TRBV27|TRBJ2-7|TRBD1|many
TGTGCCAGCAGTTTCGGACAGGGGGTCGGCGAGCAGTACTTC
CASSFGQGVGEQYF
>TRBV7-2|TRBJ2-5|NA|many
TGTGCCAGCAGCTTAAGGACGGAAGAGACCCAGTACTTC
CASSLRTEETQYF
>TRBV10-3|TRBJ1-2|NA|many
TGTGCCATCAGTGGGACATCGGAGGTGTTTGGCTACACCTTC
CAISGTSEVFGYTF
>TRBV10-3|TRBJ1-5|TRBD1|NA
TGTGCCATCAGTGTCTCGGACAGGGGGGGTGGGCCCCAGCATTTT
CAISVSDRGGGPQHF
>TRBV7-8|TRBJ1-5|NA|many
TGTGCCAGCAGCTTAGAGGGACTCAGTCAGCCCCAGCATTTT
CASSLEGLSQPQHF
>TRBV9|TRBJ2-1|NA|many
TGTGCCAGCAGCTTCAGGGCCGACAGGTGGGGTTACAATGAGCAGTTCTTC
CASSFRADRWGYNEQFF
>TRBV5-1|TRBJ1-5|NA|many
TGCGCCAGCAGCTTTGGGGTTGGCAATCAGCCCCAGCATTTT
CASSFGVGNQPQHF
>TRBV5-1|TRBJ2-5|NA|NA
TGCGCCAGCAGGGAGACTAGTAATAGGGAGACCCAGTACTTC
CASRETSNRETQYF
>TRBV6-1|TRBJ1-2|NA|many
TGTGCCAGCAGTGAAGGCCACTATGGCTACACCTTC
CASSEGHYGYTF
>TRBV3-1|TRBJ1-5|NA|many
TGTGCCAGCAGCCAAGACAGAAATCAGCCCCAGCATTTT
CASSQDRNQPQHF